This T cell receptor (beta chain) was recovered during a study of T cells in pancreatic ductal adenocarcinoma. CDR1 is LNHDA, CDR2 SQIVND, per germline (reference sequence). The CDR3 has 14 amino acids. Trimming shortened V by 0 bases and J by 3 bases, and 6 bases separated the two germline ends. As for this clone: Its antigen is currently unknown.

Here immunoSEQ multiplex PCR was the method, and the copy in TCRdb shows in-frame clones only, minus some. This sample has 10,000 or so clones, with 67% found just once. No neoadjuvant therapy was given to the selected pancreatic ductal adenocarcinoma patients before their surgery. Study observations and caveats: Enrichment of CD45RO+ effector over naive T cells in tumors may bias clonality. Blood had more productive templates and roughly 7.5-fold more unique clonotypes than tumor. Tumor and blood clonality did not differ significantly, about 0.112 versus 0.072. This surgical cohort overrepresents the minority presenting with early-stage disease.

Sequencing was performed on pancreatic tumor tissue. The sequence derives from a human donor with pancreatic ductal adenocarcinoma. The J gene is TRBJ1-5, the V gene TRBV19; unclear D gene. DNA for the CDR3: TGTGCCAGTAGTATAGATTCTCCCAATCAGCCCCAGCATTTT. This codes for CASSIDSPNQPQHF.